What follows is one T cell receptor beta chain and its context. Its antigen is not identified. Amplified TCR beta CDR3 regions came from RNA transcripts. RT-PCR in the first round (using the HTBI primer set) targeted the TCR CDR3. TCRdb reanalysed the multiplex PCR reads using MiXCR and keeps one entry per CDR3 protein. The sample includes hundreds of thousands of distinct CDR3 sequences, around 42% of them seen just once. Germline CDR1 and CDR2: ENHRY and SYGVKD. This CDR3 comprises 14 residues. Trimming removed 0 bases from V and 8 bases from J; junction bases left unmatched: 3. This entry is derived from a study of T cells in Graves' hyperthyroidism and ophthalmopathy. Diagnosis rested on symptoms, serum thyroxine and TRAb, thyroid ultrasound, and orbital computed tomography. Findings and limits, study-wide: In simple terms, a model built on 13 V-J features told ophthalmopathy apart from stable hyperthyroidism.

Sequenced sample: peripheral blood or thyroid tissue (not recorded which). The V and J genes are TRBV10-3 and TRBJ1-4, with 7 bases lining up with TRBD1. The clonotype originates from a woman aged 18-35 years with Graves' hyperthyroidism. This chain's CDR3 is CAISESGTDEKLFF. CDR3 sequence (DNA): TGTGCCATCAGTGAGTCGGGGACAGACGAAAAACTGTTTTTT.